The TCR beta chain described here comes from a study of regulatory T cells in long-lasting Graves disease. TCR beta libraries were built with iRepertoire HTBI primers and Arm-PCR of CDR3 regions. TCRdb fed the multiplex PCR reads into MiXCR, producing one record per CDR3 protein. The table has 550,000 to 700,000 distinct CDR3 sequences, 15% to 20% seen once. In its sample, this clonotype was seen many times. Sample time point: newly diagnosed GD, antithyroid drugs for less than 3 months. TCR sequences were obtained from RNA taken from PBMCs. Trimming stripped 1 base from V and 7 bases from J, with 8 bases between. The CDR3 runs to 12 residues. The same sample was also used in a study of T cells in Graves' hyperthyroidism and ophthalmopathy. As reported in that work: Patients were excluded because of uncontrolled infection, other autoimmune disease, pregnancy or lactation. In the blood, most expanded thyroid clonotypes above 0.001 appeared as well.

This receptor was identified in a man younger than 30 with Graves disease. The specimen comprised peripheral blood mononuclear cells (PBMCs), sampled at new diagnosis, from a patient treated with antithyroid drugs. J is TRBJ2-7 and V is TRBV12-3 or TRBV12-4, with D maybe TRBD1 (6 bases). CDR3 amino acids: CASSLEGDEQYF. CDR3 in DNA: TGTGCCAGCAGTTTAGAGGGGGATGAGCAGTACTTC.